This entry lists 14 T cell receptor beta chains sequenced from one sample in a study of control samples from healthy donors and cancer patients. Here immunoSEQ multiplex PCR was the method, and the copy in TCRdb shows in-frame clones only, minus some. Among 150,000 to 200,000 clones listed, more than 90% were seen once. Sample: blood. These receptors were taken from a man aged 25-45 years in good health.

V is TRBV6-2 or TRBV6-3 and J is TRBJ2-1; TRBD2 matches 10 bases. The CDR3 is 15 residues long. Germline values: CDR1 MNHEY, CDR2 SVGEGT. V gave up 5 bases and J gave up 5 bases; unmatched junction bases: 6. The CDR3: CASSVGTSGDNEQFF. The CDR3 region has the DNA TGTGCCAGCAGTGTAGGCACTAGCGGGGACAATGAGCAGTTCTTC.

The chain employs TRBV5-6 and TRBJ2-3, with TRBD2 matching 8 bases. The CDR3 length is 15 residues. The germline CDR1 and CDR2 sequences are SGHDT and YYEEEE. Trimming removed 4 bases from V and 3 bases from J; junction bases left unmatched: 7. The CDR3: CASSTGGGRTDTQYF. The CDR3 coding sequence is TGTGCCAGCAGCACGGGCGGGGGGCGGACAGATACGCAGTATTTT.

This sequence joins TRBV6-4 and TRBJ1-6; a weak D match, TRBD1 (6 bases). Trimming cost V 1 base and J 7 bases, with 8 bases left between them. CDR1 MRHNA and CDR2 SNTAGT come from the germline V gene. There are 14 residues in the CDR3. CDR3 bases: TGTGCCAGCAGTGACTATACAGGGAATTCACCCCTCCACTTT. It specifies CASSDYTGNSPLHF.

V is TRBV11-2 and J is TRBJ1-1; D gene ambiguous. CDR1 is SGHAT, CDR2 FQNNGV, per germline. V dropped 3 bases and J dropped 1 base, with 9 bases sitting between them. This CDR3 has 14 amino acids. CDR3 sequence reads: CASSFRQGNTEAFF. The CDR3 coding sequence is TGTGCCAGCAGCTTTAGACAAGGGAACACTGAAGCTTTCTTT.

This chain uses TRBV10-3 with TRBJ2-7; possible D gene TRBD2, 6 bases. The V gene's germline CDR1 is ENHRY and CDR2 SYGVKD. V lost 10 bases, J lost 0 bases, and 13 bases lay in between. There are 13 residues in the CDR3. The DNA of the CDR3 is TGTGCCACCGCGGGGCGCAGCTCCTACGAGCAGTACTTC. This sequence encodes CATAGRSSYEQYF.

The chain recombines TRBV30 with TRBJ1-5; D is uncertain. The CDR3 sequence is 14 residues long. Trimming shortened V by 1 base and J by 0 bases, and 7 bases separated the two germline ends. Germline V gives CDR1 GTSNPN, CDR2 SVGIG (reference sequence). The DNA for the CDR3 is TGTGCCTGGAGTGGCGGGTATAGCAATCAGCCCCAGCATTTT. This translates into CAWSGGYSNQPQHF. Full variable domain (remainder filled in from reference TRBV30 and TRBJ1-5): SQTIHQWPATLVQPVGSPLSLECTVEGTSNPNLYWYRQAAGRGLQLLFYSVGIGQISSEVPQNLSASRPQDRQFILSSKKLLLSDSGFYLCAWSGGYSNQPQHFGDGTRLSIL.

This chain links TRBV28 with TRBJ2-7; TRBD1 matches at 9 bases. After removal of 5 bases from V and 3 bases from J, the junction contained 5 bases not matched to a gene. The CDR3 runs to 14 residues. CDR1 and CDR2 from the germline V gene are MDHEN and SYDVKM. The CDR3 nucleotides are TGTGCCAGCAGTACAGAGGGACAGGGCTACGAGCAGTACTTC. Its translation is CASSTEGQGYEQYF.

This chain connects TRBV27 to TRBJ1-2; no clear D. V lost 2 bases, J lost 0 bases, and 13 bases lay in between. This CDR3 has 16 residues. Germline CDR1 reads MNHEY; CDR2 reads SMNVEV (reference sequence). DNA for the CDR3: TGTGCCAGCAGTTTAAAGTTGGTAGAACCTAACTATGGCTACACCTTC. This gives the protein CASSLKLVEPNYGYTF.

J is TRBJ1-5 and V is TRBV20-1; D perhaps matches TRBD1 (5 bases). The CDR3 is 13 residues long. Trimming took off 3 bases at V and 7 bases at J, with 13 bases between the two ends. CDR1 is DFQATT and CDR2 is SNEGSKA in the germline V gene (reference sequence). CDR3 coding DNA: TGCAGTGCTAGTTCGGGGCGAGGGCAGCCCCAGCATTTT. Its translation: CSASSGRGQPQHF.

This chain links TRBV28 with TRBJ2-1; 7 bases agree with TRBD1. CDR3 length equals 13 residues. The V gene end was trimmed by 6 bases and the J gene end by 7 bases; junction bases not matched to a gene: 6. Looked up from germline, CDR1 is MDHEN and CDR2 is SYDVKM. The CDR3 bases are TGTGCCAGCAGGACAGGGATGAGTAATGAGCAGTTCTTC. This codes for CASRTGMSNEQFF.

The chain recombines TRBV30 with TRBJ1-1, with 9 bases fitting TRBD1. V lost 3 bases, J lost 6 bases, and 5 bases stayed unmatched. Looked up from germline, CDR1 is GTSNPN and CDR2 is SVGIG (reference sequence). The CDR3 extends over 13 amino acids. CDR3 residues: CAWRGQGPSEAFF. For the CDR3, the DNA is TGTGCCTGGAGAGGACAGGGGCCGTCTGAAGCTTTCTTT.

The V call is TRBV6-5, the J call TRBJ1-2, with a possible D match to TRBD1 (6 bases). Germline CDR1 is MNHEY and CDR2 is SVGAGI. Trimming shortened V by 5 bases and J by 7 bases, and 20 bases separated the two germline ends. The CDR3 has 15 amino acids. CDR3 amino acids: CASSNPGEKFTGYTF. The CDR3, as DNA: TGTGCCAGCAGTAACCCAGGGGAGAAGTTTACTGGCTACACCTTC.

The chain couples TRBV18 to TRBJ2-4; no clear D gene. V lost 1 base to trimming and J lost 5 bases, with 12 bases between them. The CDR3 is 15 amino acids. Germline V gene data show CDR1 as KGHSH and CDR2 as LQKENI. The CDR3: CASSPLPGAENIQYF. In DNA form, the CDR3 reads TGTGCCAGCTCACCACTCCCGGGCGCGGAAAACATTCAGTACTTC.

The CDR3 reads CATSLRGNSPLHF. The CDR3 DNA follows: TGTGCCACCAGTCTGAGGGGAAATTCACCCCTCCACTTT. The rearrangement uses TRBV24-1 and TRBJ1-6, with a possible D match to TRBD1 (5 bases). CDR3 length equals 13 residues. Germline CDR1 is KGHDR and CDR2 is SFDVKD. Trimming left V 6 bases short and J 7 bases short, with 9 bases between.